The entry below describes one T cell receptor (beta chain). Using a J-beta primer mix together with a sample-barcoded 5' primer, a second PCR was run for about 6 to 11 cycles. One entry per CDR3 protein, called by TCRdb with MiXCR from the 5' RACE reads. The table lists roughly 1,000,000 distinct CDR3 sequences, 20% to 25% of them singletons. The data stem from a study of blood T cells in healthy people across ages. CDR1 MDHEN and CDR2 SYDVKM come from the germline V gene. This CDR3 is built from 16 residues. Unmatched junction bases numbered 8, after V lost 3 bases and J lost 9 bases. These same data were also listed under a study on T cells of mothers and their children.

Sample: blood. The chain employs TRBV28 and TRBJ2-1, with TRBD2 identical over 13 bases. The receptor's source is a girl aged 2 to 9 in good health. Here the CDR3 DNA reads TGTGCCAGCAGTTTGGCCGGACTAGCGGGAGCCGGTGAGCAGTTCTTC. It codes for CASSLAGLAGAGEQFF.